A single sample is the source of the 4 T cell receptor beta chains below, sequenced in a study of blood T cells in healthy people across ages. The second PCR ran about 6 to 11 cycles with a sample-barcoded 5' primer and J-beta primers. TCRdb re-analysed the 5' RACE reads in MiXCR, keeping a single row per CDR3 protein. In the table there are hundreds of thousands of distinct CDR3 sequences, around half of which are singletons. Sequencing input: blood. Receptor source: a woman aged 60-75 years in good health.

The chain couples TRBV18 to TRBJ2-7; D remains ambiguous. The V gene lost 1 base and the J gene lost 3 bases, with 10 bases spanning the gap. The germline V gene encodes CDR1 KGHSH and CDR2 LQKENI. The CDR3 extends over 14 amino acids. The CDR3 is CASSPRRTDYEQYF. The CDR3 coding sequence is TGTGCCAGCTCACCACGTAGGACGGACTACGAGCAGTACTTC.

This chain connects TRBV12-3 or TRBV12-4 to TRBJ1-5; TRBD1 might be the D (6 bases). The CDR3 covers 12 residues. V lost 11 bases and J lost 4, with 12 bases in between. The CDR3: CAGSRGNQPQHF. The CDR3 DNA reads TGTGCCGGGTCCAGGGGAAATCAGCCCCAGCATTTT.

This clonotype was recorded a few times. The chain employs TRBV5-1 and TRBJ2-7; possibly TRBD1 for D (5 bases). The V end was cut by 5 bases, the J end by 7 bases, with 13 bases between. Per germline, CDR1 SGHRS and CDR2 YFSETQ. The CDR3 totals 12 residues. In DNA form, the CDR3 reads TGCGCCAGCAGTCAGGGATTAGAAGAGCAGTACTTC. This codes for CASSQGLEEQYF.

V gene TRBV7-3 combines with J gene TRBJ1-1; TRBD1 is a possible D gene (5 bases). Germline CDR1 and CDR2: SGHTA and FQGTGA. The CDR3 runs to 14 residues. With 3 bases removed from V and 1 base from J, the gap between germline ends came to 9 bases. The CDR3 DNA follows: TGTGCCAGCAGCTTGTTGGGGCGGAACACTGAAGCTTTCTTT. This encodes CASSLLGRNTEAFF.